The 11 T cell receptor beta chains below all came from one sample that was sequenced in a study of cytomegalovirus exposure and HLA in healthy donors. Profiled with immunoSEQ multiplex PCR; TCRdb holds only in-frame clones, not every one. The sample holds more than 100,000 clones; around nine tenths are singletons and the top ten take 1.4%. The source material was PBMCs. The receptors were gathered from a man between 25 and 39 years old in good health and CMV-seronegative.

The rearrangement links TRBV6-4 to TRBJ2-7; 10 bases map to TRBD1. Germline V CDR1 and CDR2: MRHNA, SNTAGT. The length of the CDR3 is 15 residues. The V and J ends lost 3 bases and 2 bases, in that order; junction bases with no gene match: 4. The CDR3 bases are TGTGCCAGCAGTGAGCAGACAGGGGGCGCCTACGAGCAGTACTTC. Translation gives CASSEQTGGAYEQYF.

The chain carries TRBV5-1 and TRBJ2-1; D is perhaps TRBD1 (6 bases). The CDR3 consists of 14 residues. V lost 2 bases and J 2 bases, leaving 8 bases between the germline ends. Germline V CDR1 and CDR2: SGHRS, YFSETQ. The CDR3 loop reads CASSLTGTYNEQFF. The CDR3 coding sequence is TGCGCCAGCAGCTTAACAGGGACCTACAATGAGCAGTTCTTC.

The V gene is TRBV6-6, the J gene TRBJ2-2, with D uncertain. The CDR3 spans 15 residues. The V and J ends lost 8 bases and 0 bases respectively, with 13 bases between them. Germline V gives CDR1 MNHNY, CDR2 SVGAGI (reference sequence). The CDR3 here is CASHRHLANTGELFF. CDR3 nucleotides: TGTGCCAGCCACAGACACCTCGCGAACACCGGGGAGCTGTTTTTT.

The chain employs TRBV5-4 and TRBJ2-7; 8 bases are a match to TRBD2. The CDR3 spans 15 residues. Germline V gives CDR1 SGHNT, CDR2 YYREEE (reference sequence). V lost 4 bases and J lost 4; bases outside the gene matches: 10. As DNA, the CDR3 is TGTGCCAGCAGCATGCGGGGGCGGGAGGCGTACGAGCAGTACTTC. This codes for CASSMRGREAYEQYF.

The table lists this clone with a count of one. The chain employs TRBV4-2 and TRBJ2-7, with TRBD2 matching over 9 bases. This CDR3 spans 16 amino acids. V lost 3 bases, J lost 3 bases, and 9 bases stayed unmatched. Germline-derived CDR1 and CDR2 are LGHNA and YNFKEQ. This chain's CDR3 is CASSHPSSGVNYEQYF. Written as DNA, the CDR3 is TGTGCCAGCAGCCACCCCTCTAGCGGGGTGAACTACGAGCAGTACTTC.

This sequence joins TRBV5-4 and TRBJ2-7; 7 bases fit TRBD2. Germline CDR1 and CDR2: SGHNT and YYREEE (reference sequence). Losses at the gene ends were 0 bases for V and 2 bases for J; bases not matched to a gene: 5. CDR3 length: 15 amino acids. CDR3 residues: CASSLASGMPYEQYF. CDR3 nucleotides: TGTGCCAGCAGCTTGGCCAGCGGGATGCCCTACGAGCAGTACTTC.

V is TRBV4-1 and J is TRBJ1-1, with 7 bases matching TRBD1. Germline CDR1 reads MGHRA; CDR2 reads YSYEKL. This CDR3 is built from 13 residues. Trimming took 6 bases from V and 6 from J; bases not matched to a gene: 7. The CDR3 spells CASRGGTAPEAFF. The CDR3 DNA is TGCGCCAGCAGGGGTGGGACAGCCCCTGAAGCTTTCTTT.

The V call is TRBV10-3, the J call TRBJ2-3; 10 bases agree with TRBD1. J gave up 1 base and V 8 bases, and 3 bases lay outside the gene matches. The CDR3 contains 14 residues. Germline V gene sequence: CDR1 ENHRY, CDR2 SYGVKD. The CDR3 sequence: CAIGGTGGTDTQYF. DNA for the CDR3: TGTGCCATCGGGGGGACAGGGGGCACAGATACGCAGTATTTT.

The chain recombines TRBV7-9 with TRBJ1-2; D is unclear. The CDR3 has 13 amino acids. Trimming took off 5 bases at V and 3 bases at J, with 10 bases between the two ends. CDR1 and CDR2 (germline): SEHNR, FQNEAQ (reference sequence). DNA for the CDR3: TGTGCCAGCAGCCCAGGACTGTACTATGGCTACACCTTC. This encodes CASSPGLYYGYTF.

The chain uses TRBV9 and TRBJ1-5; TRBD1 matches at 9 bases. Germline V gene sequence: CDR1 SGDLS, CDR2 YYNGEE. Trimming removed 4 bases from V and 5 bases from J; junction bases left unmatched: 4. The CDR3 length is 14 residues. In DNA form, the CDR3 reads TGTGCCAGCAGCTCCGGACAGGGGTATCAGCCCCAGCATTTT. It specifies CASSSGQGYQPQHF.

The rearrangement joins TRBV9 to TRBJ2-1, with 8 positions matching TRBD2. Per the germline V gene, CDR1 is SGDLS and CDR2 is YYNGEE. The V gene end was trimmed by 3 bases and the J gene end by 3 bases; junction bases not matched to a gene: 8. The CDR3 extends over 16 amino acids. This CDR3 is CASSASFGRVYNEQFF. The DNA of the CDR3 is TGTGCCAGCAGCGCGAGTTTCGGGAGGGTCTACAATGAGCAGTTCTTC.